This T cell receptor beta chain appears in the sequencing data of a study of T cell responses to AZD1222 COVID-19 vaccine. Regarding the study as a whole: A rise in Spike-specific TCR breadth and depth followed two AZD1222 doses. Donor demographics were predominantly white British with a female majority; clonal diversity may be underestimated.

About this clone: Its specificity is unknown.

Trimming removed 6 bases from V and 5 bases from J; junction bases left unmatched: 7. This CDR3 has 16 residues. CDR1 and CDR2 from the germline V gene are SNHLY and FYNNEI. Only in-frame clones appear in the TCRdb table, and some are missing; sequencing was by immunoSEQ multiplex PCR. Here the sample spans around 54,000 clones, about 86% being singletons. This receptor was taken from an adult who received the AZD1222 COVID-19 vaccine. V gene TRBV2 combines with J gene TRBJ2-2, with 12 nucleotides matching TRBD2. The source material was peripheral blood, sampled 28 days after the second AZD1222 dose. The CDR3, as DNA: TGTGCCAGCAGGGGATCTAGCGGGGGGGATACCGGGGAGCTGTTTTTT. Its translation is CASRGSSGGDTGELFF.